Detailed here is one T cell receptor beta chain. The specificity of this receptor is unknown. One base away there is no much larger clone; base qualities are not given. This entry comes from a study of T cell changes during pregnancy in multiple sclerosis (dated by TCRdb to between 2019 and 2020). In the study overall: The study examined how the T cell repertoire changed over the course of pregnancy in women with multiple sclerosis.

Libraries were prepared through the immunoSEQ multiplex PCR assay. The immuneACCESS repertoire file appears here via TCRdb, limited to in-frame rearrangements. These files lack a portion of the clones; in checked studies, under half of the deficit traces to unresolved V genes, and the cause of the others is not known. The sample includes under 90,000 clones, with roughly nine tenths observed a single time. The ten largest make up 1.3% of the sample. The CDR3 measures 18 amino acids from cysteine to phenylalanine. Here the CDR3 DNA is all that survives: 54 bases in frame from base 1. The junction shows trimming of 1 base on V and 1 base on J, and the gene matches do not reach 7 bases of it. Reading the germline V gene gives CDR1 SGDLS and CDR2 YYNGEE.

This receptor was obtained from a female donor in good health, enrolled as a control in a pregnancy study. The source was peripheral blood, collected in the second trimester of pregnancy. This sequence uses TRBV9 and TRBJ2-6; TRBD1 matches 8 bases in the middle. The CDR3 region has the sequence CASSVTTGVSSGANVLTF. The nucleotides are TGTGCCAGCAGCGTAACGACAGGGGTCAGTTCTGGGGCCAACGTCCTGACTTTC. The reference TRBV9 and TRBJ2-6 proteins fill in what lies around the CDR3, so the full variable domain reads DSGVTQTPKHLITATGQRVTLRCSPRSGDLSVYWYQQSLDQGLQFLIQYYNGEERAKGNILERFSAQQFPDLHSELNLSSLELGDSALYFCASSVTTGVSSGANVLTFGAGSRLTVL.